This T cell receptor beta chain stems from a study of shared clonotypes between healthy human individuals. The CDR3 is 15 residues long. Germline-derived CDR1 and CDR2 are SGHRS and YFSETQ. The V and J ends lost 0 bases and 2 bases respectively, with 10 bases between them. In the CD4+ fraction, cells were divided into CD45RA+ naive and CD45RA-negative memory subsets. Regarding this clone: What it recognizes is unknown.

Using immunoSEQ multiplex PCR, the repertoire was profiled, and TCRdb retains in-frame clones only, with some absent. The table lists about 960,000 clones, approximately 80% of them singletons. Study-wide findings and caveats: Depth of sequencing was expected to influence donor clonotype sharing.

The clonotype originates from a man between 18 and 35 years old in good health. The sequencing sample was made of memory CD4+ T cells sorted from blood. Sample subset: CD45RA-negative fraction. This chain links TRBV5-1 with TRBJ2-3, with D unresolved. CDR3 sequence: CASSLDSRVTDTQYF. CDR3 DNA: TGCGCCAGCAGCTTGGATTCTAGGGTCACAGATACGCAGTATTTT.